This TCR beta chain emerged from a study of blood T cell repertoires in COVID-19. Across the study: Sample material is recorded as cDNA or gDNA derived from T cells, B-cell-depleted T cells, or PBMCs.

This CDR3 contains 13 residues. Trimming took off 6 bases at V and 4 bases at J, with 12 bases between the two ends. Per the germline V gene, CDR1 is KGHSH and CDR2 is LQKENI. Original processing notes: Reference gene primers were amplified, and this amplification served to estimate nucleated cell counts. The assay was immunoSEQ multiplex PCR, and TCRdb's table has in-frame clones only and misses some. The DNA was the basis for D and trimming; V, J and clone size are from that table. The sample has just over 90,000 clones; just under 80% are singletons. Sequencing used peripheral blood. The gene calls are TRBV18 and TRBJ1-1; possibly TRBD1 for D (6 bases). This clonotype originated in a human donor in a cohort sampled during active COVID-19. CDR3 bases: TGTGCCAGCTCTCGCCAGGGGACCACTGAAGCTTTCTTT. Residues: CASSRQGTTEAFF.